These 28 T cell receptor beta chains were sequenced from one sample in a study of CD8 T cells in Susac syndrome. An input of roughly 0.5 to 1 ug of RNA was subjected to reverse transcription using random hexamers. From the immunoSEQ multiplex PCR reads, TCRdb called clonotypes with MiXCR, one entry per CDR3 protein. This sample has about 120,000 distinct CDR3 sequences, with 85% to 95% found just once. Input material: CD4+ T cells from PBMCs. The source is a human donor in good health.

This chain links TRBV5-1 with TRBJ2-5; perhaps TRBD2 as D (5 bases). V was shortened by 4 bases and J by 5 bases, with 21 bases between the two germline ends. There are 16 residues in the CDR3. Germline V CDR1 and CDR2: SGHRS, YFSETQ. CDR3 region: CASSLTPGVPGETQYF. CDR3 DNA: TGCGCCAGCAGCCTCACGCCCGGGGTTCCGGGGGAGACCCAGTACTTC.

The J gene is TRBJ2-5, the V gene TRBV12-3 or TRBV12-4; D is ambiguous. The V end was cut by 1 base, the J end by 3 bases, with 12 bases between. This CDR3 is built from 15 residues. This CDR3 is CASSLDPSKKETQYF. DNA for the CDR3: TGTGCCAGCAGTTTAGACCCGAGCAAGAAAGAGACCCAGTACTTC.

The genes are TRBV23-1 and TRBJ1-4; D not certain. TRBV23-1 is sorted into the ORF group, with uncertain function. The CDR3 has 12 residues. The chain's CDR3 is CGFREVEEKLFF. Here the CDR3 DNA reads TGCGGATTCAGAGAGGTCGAGGAAAAACTGTTTTTT.

V usage is TRBV3-1 and J usage is TRBJ1-1, with TRBD1 identical over 10 bases. The J segment lost 11 bases and the V segment lost 4 bases, leaving 13 bases of the junction unmatched. Germline V lookup: CDR1 LGHDT, CDR2 YNNKEL (reference sequence). CDR3 length equals 15 residues. CDR3: CASSPMTGGQHSAFF. In nucleotides, the CDR3 is TGTGCCAGCAGCCCCATGACAGGGGGCCAACACAGCGCTTTCTTT.

The chain has TRBV28 and TRBJ1-2, with D perhaps TRBD1 (5 bases). The ends were cut back, 5 bases at V and 7 bases at J, with 17 bases in the middle. The CDR3 sequence is 14 residues long. CDR1 is MDHEN and CDR2 is SYDVKM in the germline V gene. DNA of the CDR3: TGTGCCAGCAGTCCACGGGGGTTGCGGTCTGGCTACACCTTC. The encoded protein is CASSPRGLRSGYTF.

The J gene is TRBJ1-2, the V gene TRBV7-9; no clear D. The V gene lost 4 bases and the J gene lost 4 bases, with 16 bases spanning the gap. This CDR3 region has 15 residues. Germline V gives CDR1 SEHNR, CDR2 FQNEAQ (reference sequence). The CDR3, as DNA: TGTGCCAGCAGCTCTGATATACGGGATCCCTATGGCTACACCTTC. Its translation: CASSSDIRDPYGYTF.

The J gene is TRBJ1-5, the V gene TRBV29-1, with no clear D. Per the germline V gene, CDR1 is SQVTM and CDR2 is ANQGSEA. V lost 4 bases and J 6 bases, leaving 10 bases between the germline ends. The CDR3 covers 12 residues. The CDR3 coding sequence is TGCAGCGTTGTGACTATTGGTCAGCCCCAGCATTTT. It encodes CSVVTIGQPQHF.

V gene TRBV7-2 combines with J gene TRBJ1-2, with unresolved D. Germline loops: CDR1 SGHTA, CDR2 FQGNSA. The CDR3 is 11 amino acids. The ends were cut back, 4 bases at V and 4 bases at J, with 4 bases in the middle. In DNA, the CDR3 is TGTGCCAGCAGCTCCCGCTATGGCTACACCTTC. Residues: CASSSRYGYTF.

V gene TRBV18 combines with J gene TRBJ1-2; 10 nucleotides align to TRBD1. The germline V gene has CDR1 KGHSH and CDR2 LQKENI. This CDR3 contains 15 residues. V gave up 5 bases and J gave up 6 bases; unmatched junction bases: 9. CDR3 region: CASSISGTGEDGYTF. DNA of the CDR3: TGTGCCAGCTCAATTTCCGGGACAGGGGAGGATGGCTACACCTTC.

The V gene is TRBV20-1, the J gene TRBJ2-2, with 7 positions matching TRBD1. The CDR3 is made up of 14 amino acids. With 5 bases clipped from V and 2 bases from J, the junction kept 5 bases outside the gene matches. Germline V gives CDR1 DFQATT, CDR2 SNEGSKA (reference sequence). The CDR3, as DNA: TGCAGTGCTGAAGGGACAGCCAACACCGGGGAGCTGTTTTTT. It yields the protein CSAEGTANTGELFF.

The chain carries TRBV6-2 or TRBV6-3 and TRBJ2-4; D possibly corresponds to TRBD2 (5 bases). Trimming took off 6 bases at V and 6 bases at J, with 12 bases between the two ends. This CDR3 contains 13 residues. CDR1 is MNHEY, CDR2 SVGEGT, per germline. The CDR3 DNA reads as TGTGCCAGCAGCCCCCCGAGGGTAAACATTCAGTACTTC. This sequence encodes CASSPPRVNIQYF.

In nucleotides, the CDR3 is TGTGCCAGCAGCTTAGAGCAACTAGCGGGAACCAGACTAGCCAAAAACATTCAGTACTTC. Translated, it gives CASSLEQLAGTRLAKNIQYF. The V and J genes are TRBV11-2 and TRBJ2-4; TRBD2 aligns across 10 bases. In germline, CDR1 is SGHAT, CDR2 FQNNGV. V lost 0 bases, J lost 0 bases, and 11 bases stayed unmatched. The CDR3 sequence is 20 residues long.

The genes are TRBV7-2 and TRBJ2-1; D unresolved. The CDR3 has 13 amino acids. Per germline, CDR1 SGHTA and CDR2 FQGNSA. V dropped 1 base and J dropped 15 bases, with 16 bases sitting between them. CDR3 amino acids: CASSLVFQDGPFF. The CDR3 DNA follows: TGTGCCAGCAGCTTAGTTTTCCAGGACGGGCCGTTCTTC.

The chain couples TRBV19 to TRBJ1-1; TRBD1 is a possible D gene (6 bases). V lost 11 bases and J 0 bases, leaving 13 bases between the germline ends. The CDR3 has 13 residues. Germline V gene data show CDR1 as LNHDA and CDR2 as SQIVND (reference sequence). CDR3 DNA sequence: TGTGCCTGTCGCGGGACACTGAACACTGAAGCTTTCTTT. Translation gives CACRGTLNTEAFF.

The gene calls are TRBV5-4 and TRBJ1-1; unclear D gene. This CDR3 is 12 amino acids long. Deletions cut 6 bases from V and 1 base from J, with 7 bases between. CDR1 SGHNT and CDR2 YYREEE come from the germline V gene (reference sequence). CDR3 DNA sequence: TGTGCCAGCACTGCGGCGAACACTGAAGCTTTCTTT. Translated, it gives CASTAANTEAFF.

The chain is built from TRBV15 and TRBJ2-7; D remains unclear. The germline V gene encodes CDR1 LNHNV and CDR2 YYDKDF (reference sequence). V dropped 5 bases and J dropped 7 bases, with 12 bases sitting between them. The CDR3 is 12 amino acids. The CDR3 nucleotides read TGTGCCACCAGCTCCCCCGCGGAGGAGCAGTACTTC. Translated: CATSSPAEEQYF.

A single count supports this clonotype. This chain joins TRBV27 and TRBJ1-6; 8 positions match TRBD1. V was pared by 3 bases and J by 7 bases, with 5 bases of the junction left unmatched. Per the germline V gene, CDR1 is MNHEY and CDR2 is SMNVEV (reference sequence). This CDR3 is built from 15 residues. Written as DNA, the CDR3 is TGTGCCAGCAGTTTGGGTACAGGGGGGAATTCACCCCTCCACTTT. It codes for CASSLGTGGNSPLHF.

V is TRBV7-9 and J is TRBJ2-7, with 7 bases identical to TRBD1. V lost 4 bases and J lost 3; bases outside the gene matches: 9. The CDR3 has 15 amino acids. Germline lookup yields CDR1 SEHNR and CDR2 FQNEAQ (reference sequence). Written as DNA, the CDR3 is TGTGCCAGCAGCTCTTCCGGGACAGCACTCTACGAGCAGTACTTC. It codes for CASSSSGTALYEQYF.

This clonotype was observed a single time. The chain is built from TRBV19 and TRBJ2-5; 12 nucleotides line up with TRBD2. The CDR3 spans 16 residues. The germline V gene has CDR1 LNHDA and CDR2 SQIVND (reference sequence). V dropped 2 bases and J dropped 1; count of bases not matched to a gene: 2. In nucleotides, the CDR3 is TGTGCCAGTAGTATACTGGGACTAGCGGGCCAAGAGACCCAGTACTTC. As protein: CASSILGLAGQETQYF.

The V call is TRBV20-1, the J call TRBJ1-5; the D is unclear. The CDR3 runs 14 residues. CDR1 is DFQATT, CDR2 SNEGSKA, per germline (reference sequence). Trimming stripped 6 bases from V and 3 bases from J, with 15 bases between. The chain's CDR3 is CSAPSGGVNQPQHF. DNA of the CDR3: TGCAGTGCCCCCTCGGGTGGGGTCAATCAGCCCCAGCATTTT.

This rearrangement joins TRBV5-4 to TRBJ2-3, with D unclear. This CDR3 comprises 13 residues. Per germline, CDR1 SGHNT and CDR2 YYREEE (reference sequence). V lost 3 bases and J 5 bases, leaving 10 bases between the germline ends. CDR3 protein: CASSSTSGDTQYF. The DNA for the CDR3 is TGTGCCAGCAGCTCGACCTCGGGAGATACGCAGTATTTT.

The CDR3 nucleotides are TGTGCCAGCAGCTTAACGCCAGCAGGGTCGGAAGAAAAACTGTTTTTT. Its translation is CASSLTPAGSEEKLFF. This chain joins TRBV7-3 and TRBJ1-4, with D tentatively TRBD1 (5 bases). Trimming left V 0 bases short and J 8 bases short, with 16 bases between. Germline V gene data show CDR1 as SGHTA and CDR2 as FQGTGA. This CDR3 has 16 amino acids.

The chain uses TRBV4-1 and TRBJ2-7; D remains ambiguous. The germline V and J ends were trimmed by 1 base and 7 bases, with 14 bases remaining between them. Germline V gene data show CDR1 as MGHRA and CDR2 as YSYEKL. The CDR3 sequence is 14 residues long. The CDR3 protein is CASSQAPGTREQYF. The CDR3 DNA reads as TGCGCCAGCAGCCAAGCCCCAGGTACGCGTGAGCAGTACTTC.

The CDR3 DNA follows: TGCAGTGCTACGACGACAGGGGGATATGGCTACACCTTC. This codes for CSATTTGGYGYTF. V is TRBV20-1 and J is TRBJ1-2, with 9 bases lining up with TRBD1. Germline lookup yields CDR1 DFQATT and CDR2 SNEGSKA (reference sequence). The CDR3 is made up of 13 amino acids. V lost 4 bases, J lost 5 bases, and 5 bases stayed unmatched.

The chain is built from TRBV24-1 and TRBJ2-1; TRBD2 might be the D (6 bases). Germline values: CDR1 KGHDR, CDR2 SFDVKD. The CDR3 totals 15 residues. The V end lost 7 bases, the J end lost 7 bases, and 19 bases lay between the germline ends. The CDR3: CATRAPLASGNEQFF. The CDR3 DNA is TGTGCCACCAGGGCCCCTCTAGCGAGCGGAAATGAGCAGTTCTTC.

The chain is built from TRBV6-1 and TRBJ2-1; 8 bases match TRBD2. Germline V lookup: CDR1 MNHNS, CDR2 SASEGT. The CDR3 is 16 residues long. V shed 4 bases and J 6 bases; nucleotides not matched to a gene: 11. CDR3 DNA: TGTGCCAGCAGTGTGGAGCGGGAGCTCTCGACCAATGAGCAGTTCTTC. This gives the protein CASSVERELSTNEQFF.

The chain links TRBV30 to TRBJ2-6; possibly TRBD2 for D (6 bases). CDR3 length: 16 amino acids. V shed 5 bases and J shed 4 bases, with 18 bases lying between them. Per the germline V gene, CDR1 is GTSNPN and CDR2 is SVGIG (reference sequence). The CDR3 DNA follows: TGTGCCTGGGTAGGAGGGCGTATCTCCGGGGCCAACGTCCTGACTTTC. It encodes CAWVGGRISGANVLTF.

The rearrangement joins TRBV18 to TRBJ2-7; 9 bases are a match to TRBD1. CDR3 size: 15 residues. Unmatched junction bases numbered 12, after V lost 9 bases and J lost 3 bases. From germline, CDR1 is KGHSH and CDR2 LQKENI. This chain's CDR3 is CASRNSGTGLYEQYF. For the CDR3, the DNA is TGTGCCAGTCGAAACTCCGGGACAGGGCTCTACGAGCAGTACTTC.